The 30 T cell receptor beta chains below come from one sample, sequenced in a study of CD8 T cells in ankylosing spondylitis. From the 5' RACE reads, TCRdb called clonotypes with MiXCR, one entry per CDR3 protein. Here the sample spans roughly 100,000 distinct CDR3 sequences, about 8.3% being singletons. Material: blood, either unsorted or a sorted T cell fraction (not recorded which). The source of these receptors is a male donor with ankylosing spondylitis or in good health (not recorded which).

J is TRBJ2-7 and V is TRBV20-1, with 7 bases identical to TRBD2. CDR1 and CDR2 (germline): DFQATT, SNEGSKA (reference sequence). The CDR3 covers 12 residues. J was trimmed by 4 bases and V by 3 bases; bases with no gene match: 3. In DNA form, the CDR3 reads TGCAGTGCTAGTGCTAGCGGTTACGAGCAGTACTTC. Amino acids: CSASASGYEQYF.

In its sample, this clonotype was seen a few times. V usage is TRBV6-1 and J usage is TRBJ2-2, with D unresolved. In germline, CDR1 is MNHNS, CDR2 SASEGT. Trimming removed 6 bases from V and 8 bases from J, with 16 bases in between. This CDR3 is built from 14 residues. The CDR3 is CASRPGPLIGELFF. CDR3 nucleotides: TGTGCCAGCAGACCTGGGCCATTAATTGGGGAGCTGTTTTTT.

This clonotype was recorded at least ten times. V and J are TRBV2 and TRBJ2-5, with 11 bases lining up with TRBD2. CDR1 is SNHLY, CDR2 FYNNEI, per germline. Unmatched junction bases numbered 2, after V lost 1 base and J lost 1 base. CDR3 size: 16 residues. The CDR3 DNA reads as TGTGCCAGCAGTGAAGGCCTAGCGGGGGGCCAAGAGACCCAGTACTTC. Encoded protein: CASSEGLAGGQETQYF.

This clonotype showed up many times. V is TRBV25-1 and J is TRBJ2-2; D unresolved. The CDR3 spans 16 residues. CDR1 is MGHDK and CDR2 is SYGVNS in the germline V gene. The V end was cut by 6 bases, the J end by 5 bases, with 19 bases between. CDR3 region: CASSGMGNRPTGELFF. CDR3 DNA sequence: TGTGCCAGCAGCGGAATGGGAAACAGACCTACCGGGGAGCTGTTTTTT.

This clonotype was recorded at least ten times. This rearrangement joins TRBV19 to TRBJ1-1; TRBD1 might be the D (6 bases). The CDR3 has 14 amino acids. Germline CDR1 reads LNHDA; CDR2 reads SQIVND (reference sequence). V was pared by 5 bases and J by 5 bases, with 15 bases between. CDR3: CASSPQGRGTEAFF. In DNA form, the CDR3 reads TGTGCCAGTAGTCCACAGGGCCGAGGGACTGAAGCTTTCTTT. Complete variable domain (other parts from reference TRBV19 and TRBJ1-1): DGGITQSPKYLFRKEGQNVTLSCEQNLNHDAMYWYRQDPGQGLRLIYYSQIVNDFQKGDIAEGYSVSREKKESFPLTVTSAQKNPTAFYLCASSPQGRGTEAFFGQGTRLTVV.

V gene TRBV30 combines with J gene TRBJ1-2; 8 bases align to TRBD1. Germline V gene lookup returns CDR1 GTSNPN and CDR2 SVGIG (reference sequence). With V trimmed by 3 bases and J by 11 bases, 11 bases remained unmatched. The length of the CDR3 is 13 residues. CDR3 sequence (DNA): TGTGCCTGGAGCCTGACAGGGGATGTTGGTTACACCTTC. This gives the protein CAWSLTGDVGYTF.

The table lists this clonotype with many counts. V is TRBV3-1 and J is TRBJ2-1; 10 nucleotides match TRBD2. V lost 6 bases, J lost 8 bases, and 7 bases stayed unmatched. The CDR3 spans 14 residues. In germline, CDR1 is LGHDT, CDR2 YNNKEL (reference sequence). The CDR3 region is CASRPSGSLHEQFF. CDR3 in DNA: TGTGCCAGCAGACCTAGCGGGAGTTTACATGAGCAGTTCTTC.

About this clonotype: This may arise from a read error, as a much more abundant clone is one base away. The chain carries TRBV10-3 and TRBJ2-5, with 7 bases that match TRBD1. Matching the DNA end better, TRBJ2-1 makes the J call doubtful. Germline-derived CDR1 and CDR2 are ENHRY and SYGVKD. The CDR3 extends over 15 amino acids. DNA for the CDR3: TGTGCCATCAGTGGGAGGACAGGCCGCCAAGAGACCCAGTTCTTC. This sequence encodes CAISGRTGRQETQFF.

This clonotype was counted many times. The rearrangement uses TRBV24-1 and TRBJ2-7; TRBD2 is a possible D gene (7 bases). The CDR3 is made up of 11 amino acids. CDR1 is KGHDR and CDR2 is SFDVKD in the germline V gene. V was trimmed by 7 bases and J by 7 bases, leaving 10 bases between them. The CDR3 is CATRGGEEQYF. DNA of the CDR3: TGTGCCACCAGAGGGGGGGAAGAGCAGTACTTC.

Only a few counts were recorded for this clonotype. J is TRBJ2-1 and V is TRBV7-2; 10 nucleotides line up with TRBD2. The CDR3 loop spans 18 amino acids. V gave up 2 bases and J gave up 1 base; unmatched junction bases: 8. Germline loops: CDR1 SGHTA, CDR2 FQGNSA. The CDR3 spells CASSLTAIAGGSYNEQFF. As DNA, the CDR3 is TGTGCCAGCAGCTTAACCGCTATAGCGGGGGGTTCCTACAATGAGCAGTTCTTC.

This clonotype was detected ten times or more. This rearrangement joins TRBV30 to TRBJ1-5; perhaps TRBD1 as D (6 bases). The V gene's germline CDR1 is GTSNPN and CDR2 SVGIG (reference sequence). CDR3 length: 13 residues. V was clipped by 3 bases and J by 7 bases, with 13 bases between them. CDR3: CAWRQGSAQPQHF. The CDR3, as DNA: TGTGCCTGGAGACAGGGTAGTGCGCAGCCCCAGCATTTT.

In this sample, this clonotype turned up many times. V gene TRBV4-1 combines with J gene TRBJ1-2; D not resolved. The CDR3 totals 14 residues. CDR1 is MGHRA and CDR2 is YSYEKL in the germline V gene. The germline V and J ends were trimmed by 1 base and 8 bases, with 14 bases remaining between them. This CDR3 reads CASSQAPALEGYTF. CDR3 DNA: TGCGCCAGCAGCCAAGCTCCAGCTTTGGAAGGCTACACCTTC.

This clonotype was seen repeatedly, ten times or more. The chain couples TRBV6-2 or TRBV6-3 to TRBJ1-2; D is uncertain. Germline lookup yields CDR1 MNHEY and CDR2 SVGEGT. Deletions cut 2 bases from V and 8 bases from J, with 6 bases between. The CDR3 loop spans 11 amino acids. CDR3 in DNA: TGTGCCAGCAGTTACGCCGTCGGCTACACCTTC. It codes for CASSYAVGYTF.

Ten or more counts support this clonotype. The rearrangement joins TRBV12-3 or TRBV12-4 to TRBJ1-2; 10 bases are shared with TRBD1. This CDR3 region has 15 residues. Trimming took 5 bases from V and 2 from J; bases not matched to a gene: 5. CDR3 nucleotides: TGTGCCAGCAGTCCGGACAGGGGGACAAACTATGGCTACACCTTC. Translation gives CASSPDRGTNYGYTF.

This clonotype occurred many times. The chain recombines TRBV11-2 with TRBJ1-2; tentative D call: TRBD1 (6 bases). The ends were cut back, 5 bases at V and 1 base at J, with 11 bases in the middle. CDR3 size: 14 residues. The germline V gene has CDR1 SGHAT and CDR2 FQNNGV. CDR3 sequence (DNA): TGTGCCAGCAGCCACAGGGTTCTTAACTATGGCTACACCTTC. It encodes CASSHRVLNYGYTF.

In its sample, this clonotype was seen many times. The chain links TRBV20-1 to TRBJ2-5; TRBD2 matches at 14 bases. J lost 7 bases, V lost 0 bases, and 7 bases had no gene match. This CDR3 is built from 16 residues. Germline loops: CDR1 DFQATT, CDR2 SNEGSKA (reference sequence). The DNA for the CDR3 is TGCAGTGCTAGAGACCGACTAGCGGGGGGGCGGGGGACCCAGTACTTC. Translated, it gives CSARDRLAGGRGTQYF.

Regarding this clonotype: A much larger clone sits a single nucleotide away, making a read error possible. The CDR3 sequence: CSGVGKDTDTQYF. DNA for the CDR3: TGCAGTGGGGTGGGGAAGGACACAGATACGCAGTATTTT. The chain uses TRBV20-1 and TRBJ2-3; D unresolved. CDR1 is DFQATT, CDR2 SNEGSKA, per germline (reference sequence). This CDR3 is 13 amino acids long. The ends were cut back, 7 bases at V and 2 bases at J, with 13 bases in the middle.

This clonotype showed up just a few times. The chain recombines TRBV19 with TRBJ2-1; possibly TRBD1 for D (6 bases). Germline CDR1 and CDR2: LNHDA and SQIVND (reference sequence). The CDR3 loop spans 16 amino acids. The germline V and J ends were trimmed by 4 bases and 8 bases, with 21 bases remaining between them. The CDR3 DNA follows: TGTGCCAGTAGTACCCTCACAGGGTTGAGGGTGGATGAGCAGTTCTTC. Protein: CASSTLTGLRVDEQFF.

This clonotype was detected many times. CDR3 bases: TGTGCCAGCAGTCTAAGGACTAGCAGTAATGAGCAGTTCTTC. Protein sequence: CASSLRTSSNEQFF. The chain couples TRBV12-3 or TRBV12-4 to TRBJ2-1; TRBD2 matches 8 bases. The CDR3 runs to 14 residues. Trimming cost V 5 bases and J 7 bases; bases outside gene matches: 7.

This clonotype was recorded many times. The J gene is TRBJ2-1, the V gene TRBV7-2; D unresolved. The germline V gene encodes CDR1 SGHTA and CDR2 FQGNSA. Trimming pared 8 bases from V and 0 bases from J, leaving 11 bases between. This CDR3 is 14 amino acids long. Written as DNA, the CDR3 is TGTGCCAGCGGGCCGCCCGGCTCCTACAATGAGCAGTTCTTC. It encodes CASGPPGSYNEQFF. Looking up the rest from reference TRBV7-2 and TRBJ2-1 gives the full variable domain: GAGVSQSPSNKVTEKGKDVELRCDPISGHTALYWYRQSLGQGLEFLIYFQGNSAPDKSGLPSDRFSAERTGGSVSTLTIQRTQQEDSAVYLCASGPPGSYNEQFFGPGTRLTVL.

This clonotype was recorded many times. The V and J genes are TRBV7-2 and TRBJ2-1; D possibly corresponds to TRBD2 (5 bases). The germline gives CDR1 SGHTA, CDR2 FQGNSA. The CDR3 has 13 residues. V was trimmed by 5 bases and J by 7 bases, leaving 12 bases between them. DNA for the CDR3: TGTGCCAGCAGCACCGGACTGCCGAATGAGCAGTTCTTC. It codes for CASSTGLPNEQFF.

This clonotype was detected a few times. CDR3: CASSLRAGQRAAEAFF. The CDR3 DNA sequence: TGTGCCAGCAGCTTAAGGGCCGGACAGAGGGCGGCTGAAGCTTTCTTT. The J gene is TRBJ1-1, the V gene TRBV7-9, with D tentatively TRBD1 (6 bases). Germline V CDR1 and CDR2: SEHNR, FQNEAQ (reference sequence). Trimming removed 2 bases at V and 6 bases at J, with 19 bases between. The CDR3 loop spans 16 amino acids.

This clonotype was counted at least ten times. This chain links TRBV10-3 with TRBJ2-1; 8 bases are a match to TRBD1. CDR3 length equals 13 residues. Per germline, CDR1 ENHRY and CDR2 SYGVKD. The junction had 5 bases not matched to a gene; V was cut back by 7 bases and J by 6 bases. CDR3 coding DNA: TGTGCCATCACTGGACAGGGAAGCAATGAGCAGTTCTTC. The encoded protein is CAITGQGSNEQFF.

Ten or more counts support this clonotype. This chain joins TRBV5-1 and TRBJ1-2; 9 bases fit TRBD1. Germline-derived CDR1 and CDR2 are SGHRS and YFSETQ. The CDR3 runs 14 residues. The V gene end was trimmed by 5 bases and the J gene end by 7 bases; junction bases not matched to a gene: 9. The CDR3 protein is CASRRPGQGFGYTF. The CDR3 DNA follows: TGCGCCAGCAGACGTCCGGGACAGGGTTTTGGCTACACCTTC.

This clonotype appeared many times. The chain joins TRBV5-1 to TRBJ2-1, with D unclear. The CDR3 consists of 14 residues. The germline V and J ends were trimmed by 2 bases and 1 base, with 7 bases remaining between them. Germline CDR1 is SGHRS and CDR2 is YFSETQ. CDR3 sequence: CASSFTPSYNEQFF. CDR3 nucleotides: TGCGCCAGCAGCTTTACCCCTTCCTACAATGAGCAGTTCTTC.

In its sample, this clonotype was seen many times. The gene calls are TRBV7-8 and TRBJ2-3; tentative D call: TRBD1 (6 bases). Germline assignment: CDR1 SGHVS and CDR2 FQNEAQ. The CDR3 is 13 amino acids. V lost 5 bases and J lost 5, with 11 bases in between. The CDR3 bases are TGTGCCAGCAGCGAACAGGGAGAAGATACGCAGTATTTT. It yields the protein CASSEQGEDTQYF.

This clonotype has at least ten counts. The gene calls are TRBV20-1 and TRBJ1-5; no definite D call. The CDR3 runs 14 residues. Germline V gene lookup returns CDR1 DFQATT and CDR2 SNEGSKA (reference sequence). V dropped 0 bases and J dropped 2 bases, with 8 bases sitting between them. This CDR3 reads CSARERRRNQPQHF. The DNA for the CDR3 is TGCAGTGCTAGAGAAAGACGGCGCAATCAGCCCCAGCATTTT.

This clonotype was detected many times. V usage is TRBV15 and J usage is TRBJ2-5; 9 nucleotides line up with TRBD1. The trim removed 5 bases at V and 3 bases at J, leaving 13 bases unmatched. The CDR3 has 17 residues. From germline, CDR1 is LNHNV and CDR2 YYDKDF (reference sequence). The CDR3 protein is CATSGYQAQGAKETQYF. The CDR3 DNA reads as TGTGCCACCAGCGGATACCAAGCACAGGGGGCCAAAGAGACCCAGTACTTC.

This clonotype was picked up a small number of times. The rearrangement joins TRBV21-1 to TRBJ2-7; the D call in the table, TRBD2, was not verified against the DNA. TRBV21-1 has pseudogene status. The CDR3 sequence is 16 residues long. The CDR3 nucleotides are TGTGCCAGCAGCAAAGGACTAGCGCACAGCTCCTACGAGCAGTACTTC. Its translation: CASSKGLAHSSYEQYF.

This clonotype was observed at least ten times. The V gene is TRBV20-1, the J gene TRBJ2-3; the match to TRBD2 covers 10 bases. Germline lookup yields CDR1 DFQATT and CDR2 SNEGSKA (reference sequence). The V segment lost 5 bases and the J segment 2 bases; nucleotides outside the gene matches: 7. There are 15 residues in the CDR3. The CDR3 nucleotides are TGCAGTGCTGCGCGGACTAGCGGCTACACAGATACGCAGTATTTT. Its translation: CSAARTSGYTDTQYF.